Below, 21 T cell receptor beta chains from the same sample are listed, as sequenced in a study of T cells after yellow fever vaccination. TCRdb recomputed calls from the 5' RACE reads with MiXCR, one row per CDR3 protein. The sample lists almost 600,000 distinct CDR3 sequences, roughly 13% occurring once. Sample: PBMCs, taken on the day of the yellow fever booster vaccination. These receptors were obtained from a man aged 25-40 years who received the YFV17D yellow fever vaccine.

V is TRBV28 and J is TRBJ2-1, with no clear D. Trimming shortened V by 4 bases and J by 9 bases, and 10 bases separated the two germline ends. CDR1 MDHEN and CDR2 SYDVKM come from the germline V gene. The CDR3 loop spans 12 amino acids. CDR3 coding DNA: TGTGCCAGCAGTTCTAGTATGGGTGAGCAGTTCTTC. Protein: CASSSSMGEQFF.

The V and J genes are TRBV7-9 and TRBJ2-7, with 7 bases fitting TRBD1. V lost 5 bases, J lost 5 bases, and 9 bases stayed unmatched. Germline loops: CDR1 SEHNR, CDR2 FQNEAQ (reference sequence). This CDR3 is 14 amino acids long. The CDR3 DNA follows: TGTGCCAGCAGCCTGCAGACAGGGTTCGACGAGCAGTACTTC. Translating it yields CASSLQTGFDEQYF.

This chain uses TRBV15 with TRBJ2-3, with D tentatively TRBD2 (6 bases). The germline V gene encodes CDR1 LNHNV and CDR2 YYDKDF (reference sequence). Trimming removed 4 bases at V and 5 bases at J, with 19 bases between. The CDR3 totals 16 residues. The CDR3 spells CATSTDTSPGGDTQYF. The CDR3 bases are TGTGCCACCAGCACAGATACGTCGCCCGGGGGAGATACGCAGTATTTT. The full variable domain, rest sourced from reference TRBV15 and TRBJ2-3, is DAMVIQNPRYQVTQFGKPVTLSCSQTLNHNVMYWYQQKSSQAPKLLFHYYDKDFNNEADTPDNFQSRRPNTSFCFLDIRSPGLGDTAMYLCATSTDTSPGGDTQYFGPGTRLTVL.

The genes are TRBV11-2 and TRBJ2-3, with a weak D call TRBD1 (5 bases). The CDR3 is 13 residues long. Trimming pared 6 bases from V and 11 bases from J, leaving 18 bases between. CDR1 is SGHAT and CDR2 is FQNNGV in the germline V gene. CDR3 coding DNA: TGTGCCAGCAGTCGCCTAGGAGCTCAGGGGCAGTATTTT. This gives the protein CASSRLGAQGQYF.

In this sample, this clonotype turned up a few times. The chain couples TRBV7-2 to TRBJ2-2; D is perhaps TRBD2 (5 bases). The germline V gene encodes CDR1 SGHTA and CDR2 FQGNSA. V was clipped by 4 bases and J by 8 bases, with 14 bases between them. This CDR3 contains 14 residues. Written as DNA, the CDR3 is TGTGCCAGCAGCTCCGACTCGACGGGAGGGGAGCTGTTTTTT. It yields the protein CASSSDSTGGELFF.

The chain carries TRBV5-6 and TRBJ1-4; no clear D. The CDR3 consists of 13 residues. Germline V gene lookup returns CDR1 SGHDT and CDR2 YYEEEE. Trimming removed 6 bases at V and 6 bases at J, with 12 bases between. CDR3 sequence (DNA): TGTGCCAGCAAAAGGCAGGAGTATGAAAAACTGTTTTTT. Translating gives CASKRQEYEKLFF.

The chain employs TRBV3-1 and TRBJ1-3; 9 positions match TRBD1. In germline, CDR1 is LGHDT, CDR2 YNNKEL (reference sequence). Unmatched junction bases numbered 6, after V lost 2 bases and J lost 4 bases. The CDR3 length is 16 residues. CDR3 bases: TGTGCCAGCAGCCAACCTCGGACAGGGGACGGAAACACCATATATTTT. Residues: CASSQPRTGDGNTIYF.

This clonotype has only a few counts. The chain joins TRBV13 to TRBJ2-7; 7 bases match TRBD2. The CDR3 is made up of 16 amino acids. Germline CDR1 PRHDT, CDR2 FYEKMQ (reference sequence). After removal of 3 bases from V and 2 bases from J, the junction contained 10 bases not matched to a gene. CDR3 loop: CASSLGGSGLPYEQYF. As DNA, the CDR3 is TGTGCCAGCAGCTTGGGTGGTAGCGGGCTCCCCTACGAGCAGTACTTC. Filled out from reference TRBV13 and TRBJ2-7, the complete variable domain reads AAGVIQSPRHLIKEKRETATLKCYPIPRHDTVYWYQQGPGQDPQFLISFYEKMQSDKGSIPDRFSAQQFSDYHSELNMSSLELGDSALYFCASSLGGSGLPYEQYFGPGTRLTVT.

This clonotype appeared a few times. CDR3 in DNA: TGTGCCAGCAGCCCTTTGTTATACACCGGGGAGCTGTTTTTT. Translating gives CASSPLLYTGELFF. V usage is TRBV9 and J usage is TRBJ2-2, with D unclear. Germline V gives CDR1 SGDLS, CDR2 YYNGEE. V lost 4 bases and J 3 bases, leaving 10 bases between the germline ends. This CDR3 is 14 amino acids long.

The chain links TRBV10-3 to TRBJ2-7; 8 bases are a match to TRBD1. The CDR3 extends over 14 amino acids. V dropped 4 bases and J dropped 6; count of bases not matched to a gene: 8. Germline V lookup: CDR1 ENHRY, CDR2 SYGVKD. CDR3 sequence (DNA): TGTGCCATCAGTGCGGACAGGGTATCGGGCGAGCAGTACTTC. Its translation is CAISADRVSGEQYF.

This clonotype came up a few times. The chain carries TRBV5-1 and TRBJ2-1; TRBD2 matches at 15 bases. CDR3 size: 13 residues. Looked up from germline, CDR1 is SGHRS and CDR2 is YFSETQ. The junction had 4 bases not matched to a gene; V was cut back by 4 bases and J by 14 bases. CDR3 bases: TGCGCCAGCAGCCTTGGACTAGCGGGAGGGAAGTTCTTC. It encodes CASSLGLAGGKFF.

The genes are TRBV4-2 and TRBJ2-4; 10 bases line up with TRBD2. The germline V gene has CDR1 LGHNA and CDR2 YNFKEQ. V was clipped by 4 bases and J by 5 bases; unmatched bases: 11. This CDR3 spans 17 amino acids. CDR3 coding DNA: TGTGCCAGCAGCCCCGCGGGAGCGGGAGGGCCAGAAAACATTCAGTACTTC. The encoded protein is CASSPAGAGGPENIQYF.

This clonotype was found a few times. The rearrangement uses TRBV15 and TRBJ2-7; 12 bases match TRBD2. The length of the CDR3 is 17 residues. In germline, CDR1 is LNHNV, CDR2 YYDKDF (reference sequence). Trimming removed 5 bases from V and 3 bases from J; junction bases left unmatched: 11. CDR3: CATSGGLAGAPDYEQYF. In DNA, the CDR3 is TGTGCCACCAGCGGGGGACTAGCGGGTGCTCCGGACTACGAGCAGTACTTC.

The chain recombines TRBV12-3 or TRBV12-4 with TRBJ2-1; 8 bases agree with TRBD2. The length of the CDR3 is 14 residues. V trimming: 2 bases; J trimming: 9 bases; junction bases outside the gene matches: 6. CDR3 coding DNA: TGTGCCAGCAGTTTACCCAGGACTAGCAGTGAGCAGTTCTTC. Residues: CASSLPRTSSEQFF.

This chain uses TRBV29-1 with TRBJ2-1, with 7 nucleotides matching TRBD2. This CDR3 spans 14 amino acids. Losses at the gene ends were 7 bases for V and 0 bases for J; bases not matched to a gene: 6. CDR1 is SQVTM, CDR2 ANQGSEA, per germline. The CDR3 DNA is TGCAGCGCTAAGACTAGCTTCTCCTACAATGAGCAGTTCTTC. Encoded protein: CSAKTSFSYNEQFF.

The rearrangement joins TRBV20-1 to TRBJ2-5, with TRBD2 matching over 15 bases. The CDR3 is made up of 18 amino acids. Germline CDR1 reads DFQATT; CDR2 reads SNEGSKA (reference sequence). V lost 4 bases to trimming and J lost 5 bases; unmatched junction nucleotides: 14. DNA of the CDR3: TGCAGTGCTAACACGGGGACTAGCGGGAGGCGCGGAGTCGAGACCCAGTACTTC. As protein: CSANTGTSGRRGVETQYF.

This clonotype has just a few counts. Here the CDR3 reads CASSPYNRVDGYGYTF. CDR3 DNA: TGTGCCAGCTCACCATATAACAGGGTGGACGGCTATGGCTACACCTTC. The chain carries TRBV18 and TRBJ1-2, with a possible D match to TRBD1 (6 bases). V lost 2 bases and J lost 4, with 17 bases in between. The CDR3 is 16 amino acids. Germline assignment: CDR1 KGHSH and CDR2 LQKENI.

This chain joins TRBV5-6 and TRBJ2-1; D call uncertain. Germline CDR1 and CDR2: SGHDT and YYEEEE. The CDR3 totals 13 residues. The V end lost 2 bases, the J end lost 6 bases, and 9 bases lay between the germline ends. CDR3: CASSLRVRNEQFF. In nucleotides, the CDR3 is TGTGCCAGCAGCTTACGGGTACGCAATGAGCAGTTCTTC.

This chain connects TRBV15 to TRBJ2-1, with TRBD2 matching over 9 bases. The CDR3 spans 15 residues. With 3 bases clipped from V and 9 bases from J, the junction kept 9 bases outside the gene matches. Germline-derived CDR1 and CDR2 are LNHNV and YYDKDF (reference sequence). The CDR3 reads CATSRPGLAPPEQFF. CDR3 nucleotide sequence: TGTGCCACCAGCAGGCCGGGACTAGCTCCCCCTGAGCAGTTCTTC.

This chain links TRBV27 with TRBJ2-7; TRBD2 matches 12 bases. This CDR3 region has 15 residues. The V segment lost 6 bases and the J segment 2 bases; nucleotides outside the gene matches: 5. Germline CDR1 reads MNHEY; CDR2 reads SMNVEV (reference sequence). The DNA of the CDR3 is TGTGCCAGCAGCTATGGACTAGCGGGGACCTACGAGCAGTACTTC. It yields the protein CASSYGLAGTYEQYF.

V is TRBV20-1 and J is TRBJ2-4, with a tentative D call TRBD2 (6 bases). Looked up from germline, CDR1 is DFQATT and CDR2 is SNEGSKA (reference sequence). The CDR3 contains 12 residues. V lost 6 bases to trimming and J lost 2 bases, with 8 bases between them. The DNA of the CDR3 is TGCAGTGCGGGGGGAACCAAAAACATTCAGTACTTC. Translating gives CSAGGTKNIQYF.